Listed below are T cell receptor beta chains from one sample, sequenced in a study of identical twins. One entry per CDR3 protein results from TCRdb running MiXCR on the 5' RACE reads. The sample holds fewer than 250,000 distinct CDR3 sequences, approximately 8.3% seen once. This same sample was also taken into another study, of yellow fever vaccine responses in identical twins.

The specimen sequenced was memory (CD45RO+) T cells sorted from blood. The receptors originated from a woman aged 18-30 years in good health. Both conserved end residues are part of each CDR3. The order of the fields is J gene, V gene, D gene, clone size, CDR3 protein, CDR3 DNA. The D gene is left open where the match is weak. Some rows mark clone size as missing; the rest say once, few, many or name a class of expanded clone.

>TRBJ1-2|TRBV28|.|many
CASSFAAANGYTF
TGTGCCAGCAGTTTTGCGGCAGCTAATGGCTACACCTTC
>TRBJ1-6|TRBV5-1|TRBD1|many
CASSQAGTGNYSPLHF
TGCGCCAGCAGCCAGGCCGGGACAGGGAATTATTCACCCCTCCACTTT
>TRBJ2-1|TRBV3-1|TRBD2|few
CASSQDRTSAKAEQFF
TGTGCCAGCAGCCAAGATAGGACTAGCGCGAAGGCGGAGCAGTTCTTC
>TRBJ2-7|TRBV3-1|TRBD2|many
CASSQDMASGYEQYF
TGTGCCAGCAGCCAAGATATGGCTAGCGGTTACGAGCAGTACTTC
>TRBJ2-5|TRBV12-3/TRBV12-4|.|many
CASSSSRETQYF
TGTGCCAGCAGTTCGTCTAGAGAGACCCAGTACTTC
>TRBJ2-3|TRBV18|TRBD1|.
CASSPQRDRLRTDTQYF
TGTGCCAGCTCACCGCAACGGGACAGACTACGCACAGATACGCAGTATTTT
>TRBJ1-4|TRBV4-3|.|many
CASSQDGGGKKLFF
TGCGCCAGCAGCCAAGATGGGGGGGGGAAAAAACTGTTTTTT
>TRBJ2-1|TRBV7-2|TRBD2|few
CASTGGDGTYNEQFF
TGTGCCAGCACCGGGGGGGACGGAACCTACAATGAGCAGTTCTTC
>TRBJ2-5|TRBV3-1|TRBD1|few
CASSQTTGGRGGQETQYF
TGTGCCAGCAGCCAAACGACAGGGGGGCGAGGGGGGCAAGAGACCCAGTACTTC
>TRBJ2-1|TRBV12-3/TRBV12-4|.|.
CASTRTRLYNEQFF
TGTGCCAGCACCCGGACACGCCTTTACAATGAGCAGTTCTTC
>TRBJ2-2|TRBV7-2|TRBD1|.
CASRPGTATGELFF
TGTGCCAGCAGGCCCGGGACAGCCACCGGGGAGCTGTTTTTT
>TRBJ2-2|TRBV19|TRBD1|few
CASQAGTGGFTGELFF
TGTGCCAGCCAGGCCGGGACAGGGGGCTTCACCGGGGAGCTGTTTTTT
>TRBJ2-7|TRBV21-1|.|.
CASSHQRKPRPYEQYF
TGTGCCAGCAGTCATCAGCGGAAGCCCAGACCCTACGAGCAGTACTTC
>TRBJ2-3|TRBV5-4|TRBD1|many
CASSSRGWGTDTQYF
TGTGCCAGCAGCTCCAGGGGGTGGGGCACAGATACGCAGTATTTT
>TRBJ2-1|TRBV5-5|TRBD2|.
CASSLSLTSGNEQFF
TGTGCCAGCAGCTTGAGCCTCACTAGCGGAAATGAGCAGTTCTTC